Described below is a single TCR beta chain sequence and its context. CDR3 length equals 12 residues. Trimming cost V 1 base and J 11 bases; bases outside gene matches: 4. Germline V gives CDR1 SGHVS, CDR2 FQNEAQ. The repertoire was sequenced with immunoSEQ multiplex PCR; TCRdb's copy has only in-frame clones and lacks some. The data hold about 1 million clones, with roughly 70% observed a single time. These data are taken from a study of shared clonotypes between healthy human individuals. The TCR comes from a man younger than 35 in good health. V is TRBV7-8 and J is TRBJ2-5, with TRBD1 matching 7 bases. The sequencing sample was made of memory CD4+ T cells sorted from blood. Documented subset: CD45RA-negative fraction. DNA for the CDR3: TGTGCCAGCAGCTTAGTTACAGGGGCTCAGTACTTC. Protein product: CASSLVTGAQYF.